The 10 T cell receptor beta chains listed next were all sequenced from one sample in a study of shared clonotypes between healthy human individuals. Profiling relied on immunoSEQ multiplex PCR, and the TCRdb table lists in-frame clones only, not all of them. The sample includes millions of clones, roughly 96% of them seen just once. The sequenced sample was naive CD4+ T cells sorted from blood. The sample's subset: CD45RA+ positively selected. The source of these receptors is a man aged 18 to 35 in good health.

The chain uses TRBV7-8 and TRBJ1-5, with D perhaps TRBD1 (6 bases). The germline V and J ends were trimmed by 7 bases and 2 bases, with 15 bases remaining between them. Germline V gene data show CDR1 as SGHVS and CDR2 as FQNEAQ. The CDR3 is 15 residues long. CDR3 coding DNA: TGTGCCAGCATGAACAGGGAGGGAGGCAATCAGCCCCAGCATTTT. Protein product: CASMNREGGNQPQHF.

The chain links TRBV10-1 to TRBJ2-5, with D tentatively TRBD1 or TRBD2 (6 bases each). The CDR3 contains 15 residues. The V end was cut by 6 bases, the J end by 1 base, with 15 bases between. CDR1 and CDR2 from the germline V gene are WNHNN and SYGVQD (reference sequence). The CDR3 DNA reads as TGCGCCAGCAGCCCCAGACTAGGGGGCCAAGAGACCCAGTACTTC. Protein product: CASSPRLGGQETQYF.

This chain joins TRBV10-1 and TRBJ2-1; TRBD2 matches at 11 bases. The J segment lost 4 bases and the V segment lost 6 bases, leaving 5 bases of the junction unmatched. This CDR3 has 15 amino acids. Germline lookup yields CDR1 WNHNN and CDR2 SYGVQD (reference sequence). In DNA form, the CDR3 reads TGCGCCAGCAGCGGTAGCGGGGGGGCGTACAATGAGCAGTTCTTC. Translation gives CASSGSGGAYNEQFF.

The chain carries TRBV10-3 and TRBJ1-3; 10 nucleotides align to TRBD1. The CDR3 runs to 13 residues. CDR1 is ENHRY, CDR2 SYGVKD, per germline. V shed 11 bases and J 4 bases; nucleotides not matched to a gene: 5. The CDR3 region is CAGQGETGNTIYF. The CDR3 nucleotides read TGTGCCGGACAGGGGGAGACCGGAAACACCATATATTTT.

This clone appeared a single time. This chain connects TRBV5-1 to TRBJ1-1; 8 nucleotides align to TRBD1. Germline lookup yields CDR1 SGHRS and CDR2 YFSETQ. The V gene end was trimmed by 5 bases and the J gene end by 8 bases; junction bases not matched to a gene: 11. The CDR3 totals 14 residues. This CDR3 reads CASSLGQGRQEAFF. CDR3 coding DNA: TGCGCCAGCAGTCTTGGACAGGGCCGGCAAGAAGCTTTCTTT. Full variable domain (rest looked up from reference TRBV5-1 and TRBJ1-1): KAGVTQTPRYLIKTRGQQVTLSCSPISGHRSVSWYQQTPGQGLQFLFEYFSETQRNKGNFPGRFSGRQFSNSRSEMNVSTLELGDSALYLCASSLGQGRQEAFFGQGTRLTVV.

The gene calls are TRBV5-4 and TRBJ2-7, with 12 bases fitting TRBD2. Germline assignment: CDR1 SGHNT and CDR2 YYREEE (reference sequence). With 3 bases clipped from V and 6 bases from J, the junction kept 7 bases outside the gene matches. CDR3 length equals 15 residues. Written as DNA, the CDR3 is TGTGCCAGCAGCTCCCTAGCGGGAGGGGAAGGCGAGCAGTACTTC. Protein sequence: CASSSLAGGEGEQYF. Combining the CDR3 with reference TRBV5-4 and TRBJ2-7 gives the whole variable domain ETGVTQSPTHLIKTRGQQVTLRCSSQSGHNTVSWYQQALGQGPQFIFQYYREEENGRGNFPPRFSGLQFPNYSSELNVNALELDDSALYLCASSSLAGGEGEQYFGPGTRLTVT.

The chain is built from TRBV5-6 and TRBJ1-1; 9 bases line up with TRBD1. Germline V gives CDR1 SGHDT, CDR2 YYEEEE. V trimming: 4 bases; J trimming: 1 base; junction bases outside the gene matches: 2. This CDR3 is 14 amino acids long. The CDR3 DNA follows: TGTGCCAGCAGCGTGGGACAGGGGAACACTGAAGCTTTCTTT. Amino acid sequence: CASSVGQGNTEAFF.

The chain combines TRBV2 with TRBJ2-3; 11 bases fit TRBD2. The V segment lost 8 bases and the J segment 2 bases; nucleotides outside the gene matches: 6. This CDR3 is built from 15 residues. Germline V gene lookup returns CDR1 SNHLY and CDR2 FYNNEI. CDR3 in amino acids: CASSGTSGYTDTQYF. For the CDR3, the DNA is TGTGCCAGCTCCGGGACTAGCGGATACACAGATACGCAGTATTTT.

The CDR3 reads CASSLGGGSADTQYF. The CDR3, as DNA: TGTGCCAGCAGCTTAGGCGGGGGGTCGGCGGATACGCAGTATTTT. The V and J genes are TRBV7-2 and TRBJ2-3; 8 bases agree with TRBD2. The CDR3 runs to 15 residues. The V gene's germline CDR1 is SGHTA and CDR2 FQGNSA. V trimming: 1 base; J trimming: 6 bases; junction bases outside the gene matches: 6.

The genes are TRBV4-1 and TRBJ2-2, with 8 bases fitting TRBD1. This CDR3 is built from 15 residues. With 1 base clipped from V and 6 bases from J, the junction kept 4 bases outside the gene matches. Germline loops: CDR1 MGHRA, CDR2 YSYEKL. This chain's CDR3 is CASSQGQGSAGELFF. In DNA, the CDR3 is TGCGCCAGCAGCCAAGGACAGGGGTCCGCCGGGGAGCTGTTTTTT.